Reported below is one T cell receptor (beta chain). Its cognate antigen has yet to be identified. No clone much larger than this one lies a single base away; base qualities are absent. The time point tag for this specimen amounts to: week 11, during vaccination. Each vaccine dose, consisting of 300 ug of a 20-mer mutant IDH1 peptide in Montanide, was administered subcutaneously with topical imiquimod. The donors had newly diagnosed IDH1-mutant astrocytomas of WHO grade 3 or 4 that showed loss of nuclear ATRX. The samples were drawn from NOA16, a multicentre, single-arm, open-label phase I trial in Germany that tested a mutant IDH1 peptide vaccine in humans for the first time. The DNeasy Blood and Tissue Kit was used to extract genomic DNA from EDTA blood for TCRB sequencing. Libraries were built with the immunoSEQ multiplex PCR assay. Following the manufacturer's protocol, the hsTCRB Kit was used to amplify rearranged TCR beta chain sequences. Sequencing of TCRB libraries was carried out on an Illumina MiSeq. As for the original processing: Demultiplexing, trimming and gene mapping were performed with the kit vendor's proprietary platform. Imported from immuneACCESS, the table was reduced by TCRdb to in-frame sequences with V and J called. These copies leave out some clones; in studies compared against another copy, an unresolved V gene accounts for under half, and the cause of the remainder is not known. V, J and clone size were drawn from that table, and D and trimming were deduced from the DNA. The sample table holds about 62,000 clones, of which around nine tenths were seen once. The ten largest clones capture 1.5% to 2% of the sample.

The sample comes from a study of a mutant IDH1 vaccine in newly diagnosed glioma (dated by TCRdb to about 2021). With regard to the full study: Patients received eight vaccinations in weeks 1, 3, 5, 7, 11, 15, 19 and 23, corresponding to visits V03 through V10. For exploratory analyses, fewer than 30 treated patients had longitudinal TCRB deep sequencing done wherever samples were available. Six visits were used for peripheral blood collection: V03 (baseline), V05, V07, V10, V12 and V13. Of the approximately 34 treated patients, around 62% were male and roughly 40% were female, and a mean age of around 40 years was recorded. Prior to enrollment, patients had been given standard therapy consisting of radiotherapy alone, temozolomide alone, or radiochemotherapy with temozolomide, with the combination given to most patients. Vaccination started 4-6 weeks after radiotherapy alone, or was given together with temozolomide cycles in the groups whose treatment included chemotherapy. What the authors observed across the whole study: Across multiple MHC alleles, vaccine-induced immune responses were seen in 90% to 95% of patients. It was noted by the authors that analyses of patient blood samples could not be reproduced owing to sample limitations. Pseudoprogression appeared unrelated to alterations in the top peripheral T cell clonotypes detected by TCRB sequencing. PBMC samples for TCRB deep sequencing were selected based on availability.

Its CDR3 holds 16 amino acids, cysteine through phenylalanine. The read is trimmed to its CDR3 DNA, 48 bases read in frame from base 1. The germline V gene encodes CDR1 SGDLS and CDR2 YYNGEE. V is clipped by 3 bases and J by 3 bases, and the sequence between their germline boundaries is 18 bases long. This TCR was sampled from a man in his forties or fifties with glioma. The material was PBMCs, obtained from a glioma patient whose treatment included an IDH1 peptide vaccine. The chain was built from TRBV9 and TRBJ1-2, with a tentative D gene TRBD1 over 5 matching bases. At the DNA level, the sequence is TGTGCCAGCAGCGATCCCTCGGGACTCGGGGACTATGGCTACACCTTC. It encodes CASSDPSGLGDYGYTF.